The 7 T cell receptor beta chains presented below share a single source sample, sequenced in a study of regulatory T cells in long-lasting Graves disease. Sample time point: persistent/refractory GD, antithyroid drugs over 5 years with positive TRAb. From PBMCs, RNA was extracted and then used to make the TCR library. Libraries of TCR beta came from iRepertoire HTBI primers plus Arm-PCR of CDR3 regions. TCRdb re-analysed the multiplex PCR reads in MiXCR, keeping a single row per CDR3 protein. The repertoire holds about 430,000 distinct CDR3 sequences, with about 21% as singletons. The sample in question was peripheral blood mononuclear cells (PBMCs), obtained when the disease was refractory, from a patient treated with antithyroid drugs. The receptors here all came from a female donor with Graves disease.

This clonotype was detected many times. The genes are TRBV20-1 and TRBJ2-5; TRBD2 agrees at 16 bases. The length of the CDR3 is 16 residues. Germline assignment: CDR1 DFQATT and CDR2 SNEGSKA (reference sequence). V shed 5 bases and J 5 bases; nucleotides not matched to a gene: 8. The CDR3 protein is CSASGLAGGAGETQYF. The CDR3, as DNA: TGCAGTGCTTCGGGACTAGCGGGAGGGGCTGGGGAGACCCAGTACTTC.

This clonotype was recorded many times. The V gene is TRBV12-3 or TRBV12-4, the J gene TRBJ1-1; D not resolved. The CDR3 contains 12 residues. V dropped 6 bases and J dropped 6 bases, with 11 bases sitting between them. DNA for the CDR3: TGTGCCAGCAGCCCGGGCGGGGCTGAAGCTTTCTTT. Its protein product is CASSPGGAEAFF.

Many counts were recorded for this clonotype. At one of its ends the junction is not consistent with the germline gene, which may arise from a read error. The genes are TRBV28 and TRBJ1-2; unclear D gene. In germline, CDR1 is MDHEN, CDR2 SYDVKM. CDR3 size: 12 residues. DNA for the CDR3: TGTGCCAGCCGTTTGCCCCTAGGCGGCTACACCTTC. Amino acid sequence: CASRLPLGGYTF.

The chain joins TRBV19 to TRBJ2-1, with D uncertain. This CDR3 spans 14 amino acids. Trimming took 5 bases from V and 6 from J, leaving 14 bases between them. Germline CDR1 and CDR2: LNHDA and SQIVND (reference sequence). Here the CDR3 DNA reads TGTGCCAGTAGTTTGCCCCGAGACCCCAATGAGCAGTTCTTC. Translated: CASSLPRDPNEQFF.

About this clonotype: A read error may explain this, as a much larger clone is one base away. The rearrangement links TRBV6-1 to TRBJ1-5, with 9 bases fitting TRBD1. Germline CDR1 is MNHNS and CDR2 is SASEGT. After removal of 5 bases from V and 2 bases from J, the junction contained 4 bases not matched to a gene. This CDR3 contains 15 residues. CDR3 in amino acids: CASSTTGGCNQPQHF. The CDR3 DNA is TGTGCCAGCAGTACTACAGGGGGCTGCAATCAGCCCCAGCATTTT.

This clonotype was seen many times. V and J are TRBV20-1 and TRBJ1-4; no clear D gene. Trimming removed 1 base from V and 5 bases from J, with 8 bases in between. The length of the CDR3 is 13 residues. Per the germline V gene, CDR1 is DFQATT and CDR2 is SNEGSKA (reference sequence). This chain's CDR3 is CSARGAQNEKLFF. CDR3 bases: TGCAGTGCTAGAGGAGCCCAGAATGAAAAACTGTTTTTT.

The gene calls are TRBV20-1 and TRBJ1-1; TRBD1 agrees at 7 bases. The junction had 7 bases not matched to a gene; V was cut back by 1 base and J by 5 bases. Germline-derived CDR1 and CDR2 are DFQATT and SNEGSKA (reference sequence). This CDR3 is 14 amino acids long. CDR3 amino acids: CSARGLKGATEAFF. In DNA, the CDR3 is TGCAGTGCTAGAGGTCTGAAGGGGGCAACTGAAGCTTTCTTT.